The 21 T cell receptor beta chains listed next were all sequenced from one sample in a study of control samples from healthy donors and cancer patients. Some clones are missing from TCRdb's copy, which holds only in-frame ones; the method was immunoSEQ multiplex PCR. The data contain 100,000 to 150,000 clones, more than 85% of them singletons. The sequencing sample was made of PBMCs. The receptors come from a man aged 50-60 years with head and neck cancer.

V and J are TRBV27 and TRBJ2-2; tentative D call: TRBD2 (6 bases). Trimming removed 7 bases at V and 4 bases at J, with 13 bases between. The CDR3 extends over 14 amino acids. Germline V gene lookup returns CDR1 MNHEY and CDR2 SMNVEV (reference sequence). The CDR3 DNA reads TGTGCCAGCACGGCGGGGTGGGGCACCGGGGAGCTGTTTTTT. It codes for CASTAGWGTGELFF.

This clone was seen repeatedly, ten times or more. V usage is TRBV25-1 and J usage is TRBJ1-2, with D possibly TRBD1 on 6 matching bases. CDR3 length equals 13 residues. Germline CDR1 reads MGHDK; CDR2 reads SYGVNS. V was shortened by 2 bases and J by 8 bases, with 12 bases between the two germline ends. The DNA for the CDR3 is TGTGCCAGCAGTGAACTAGGAGGGGGAGGCTACACCTTC. This translates into CASSELGGGGYTF.

This clone was seen a single time. The chain joins TRBV5-1 to TRBJ1-1; a possible D gene is TRBD1 (5 bases). This CDR3 contains 13 residues. Germline V gene data show CDR1 as SGHRS and CDR2 as YFSETQ. Trimming cost V 6 bases and J 0 bases, with 9 bases left between them. The CDR3 sequence is CASKEGMNTEAFF. CDR3 DNA sequence: TGCGCCAGCAAGGAGGGGATGAACACTGAAGCTTTCTTT.

The chain carries TRBV28 and TRBJ1-1, with D perhaps matching TRBD1 (5 bases). Germline V gene lookup returns CDR1 MDHEN and CDR2 SYDVKM. CDR3 length: 14 residues. Trimming cost V 6 bases and J 8 bases, with 19 bases left between them. Here the CDR3 reads CASSQKQRQSEAFF. The CDR3 DNA follows: TGTGCCAGCAGCCAAAAACAGCGACAGTCCGAAGCTTTCTTT.

The chain has TRBV28 and TRBJ1-6, with D possibly being TRBD1 (5 bases). The CDR3 extends over 14 amino acids. Trimming took 4 bases from V and 8 from J, leaving 12 bases between them. The germline V gene has CDR1 MDHEN and CDR2 SYDVKM. The CDR3 nucleotides read TGTGCCAGCAGTTCTACCCCAGGGTATTCACCCCTCCACTTT. Protein sequence: CASSSTPGYSPLHF.

The chain uses TRBV3-1 (or the pseudogene TRBV3-2) and TRBJ2-4; 7 nucleotides line up with TRBD1. This CDR3 has 14 amino acids. The V segment lost 4 bases and the J segment 7 bases; nucleotides outside the gene matches: 7. In germline, CDR1 is LGHDT, CDR2 YNNKEL (reference sequence). Written as DNA, the CDR3 is TGTGCCAGCAGCCCCCGACAGGGCCCGAACATTCAGTACTTC. Encoded protein: CASSPRQGPNIQYF.

This clone appeared a single time. The V and J genes are TRBV28 and TRBJ2-7; D perhaps matches TRBD1 (6 bases). V lost 6 bases and J 4 bases, leaving 19 bases between the germline ends. Germline CDR1 MDHEN, CDR2 SYDVKM. The CDR3 is made up of 15 amino acids. CDR3 DNA: TGTGCCAGCAGCTCCACAGGGACGGGGTTTTACGAGCAGTACTTC. It is translated as CASSSTGTGFYEQYF.

The chain couples TRBV5-1 to TRBJ2-1; D is perhaps TRBD2 (7 bases). The CDR3 length is 15 residues. Per germline, CDR1 SGHRS and CDR2 YFSETQ. Trimming left V 0 bases short and J 5 bases short, with 12 bases between. The CDR3 sequence: CASSLGAGADNEQFF. In DNA form, the CDR3 reads TGCGCCAGCAGCTTGGGTGCGGGGGCGGACAATGAGCAGTTCTTC. Full variable domain (missing parts from reference TRBV5-1 and TRBJ2-1): KAGVTQTPRYLIKTRGQQVTLSCSPISGHRSVSWYQQTPGQGLQFLFEYFSETQRNKGNFPGRFSGRQFSNSRSEMNVSTLELGDSALYLCASSLGAGADNEQFFGPGTRLTVL.

The rearrangement links TRBV5-6 to TRBJ2-2; no clear D gene. The ends were cut back, 4 bases at V and 4 bases at J, with 8 bases in the middle. The CDR3 spans 13 residues. Germline lookup yields CDR1 SGHDT and CDR2 YYEEEE. CDR3 loop: CASSRYSTGELFF. In nucleotides, the CDR3 is TGTGCCAGCAGCCGCTACAGCACCGGGGAGCTGTTTTTT.

The chain employs TRBV24-1 and TRBJ1-2, with 7 nucleotides matching TRBD1. Germline values: CDR1 KGHDR, CDR2 SFDVKD. The V segment lost 4 bases and the J segment 2 bases; nucleotides outside the gene matches: 3. The CDR3 loop spans 14 amino acids. Here the CDR3 DNA reads TGTGCCACCAGTGACTCGACAGGGAACTATGGCTACACCTTC. This translates into CATSDSTGNYGYTF.

This chain connects TRBV6-1 to TRBJ2-7; a possible D gene is TRBD1 (6 bases). This CDR3 contains 14 residues. The germline V gene has CDR1 MNHNS and CDR2 SASEGT. V dropped 1 base and J dropped 6 bases, with 13 bases sitting between them. The CDR3 nucleotides are TGTGCCAGCAGTGAAGTCAGGGGCTCGGGCGAGCAGTACTTC. It translates to CASSEVRGSGEQYF.

The V call is TRBV29-1, the J call TRBJ1-1; unclear D gene. Trimming cost V 3 bases and J 0 bases, with 2 bases left between them. The CDR3 totals 11 residues. Germline assignment: CDR1 SQVTM and CDR2 ANQGSEA. DNA for the CDR3: TGCAGCGTTGATGTGAACACTGAAGCTTTCTTT. Its protein product is CSVDVNTEAFF.

This chain connects TRBV30 to TRBJ2-7; 7 bases line up with TRBD2. CDR1 GTSNPN and CDR2 SVGIG come from the germline V gene (reference sequence). V dropped 5 bases and J dropped 2; count of bases not matched to a gene: 12. This CDR3 has 15 amino acids. The CDR3, as DNA: TGTGCCTGGTCACCGGGCGGGGGATATACCTACGAGCAGTACTTC. Encoded protein: CAWSPGGGYTYEQYF.

The chain has TRBV3-1 (or the pseudogene TRBV3-2) and TRBJ1-1; D is ambiguous. The CDR3 is 11 residues long. V lost 4 bases to trimming and J lost 6 bases, with 6 bases between them. In germline, CDR1 is LGHDT, CDR2 YNNKEL (reference sequence). This CDR3 is CASSRKAEAFF. CDR3 DNA: TGTGCCAGCAGCCGAAAAGCTGAAGCTTTCTTT.

The J gene is TRBJ1-5, the V gene TRBV20-1; tentatively, D is TRBD1 (6 bases). CDR3 length: 16 residues. Germline-derived CDR1 and CDR2 are DFQATT and SNEGSKA (reference sequence). The ends were cut back, 3 bases at V and 0 bases at J, with 15 bases in the middle. This chain's CDR3 is CSASSGQTYSNQPQHF. The DNA of the CDR3 is TGCAGTGCTAGTTCCGGACAGACTTATAGCAATCAGCCCCAGCATTTT.

This clone has more than one count but fewer than ten. The genes are TRBV7-9 and TRBJ2-7; D may be TRBD1 (6 bases). Germline CDR1 SEHNR, CDR2 FQNEAQ (reference sequence). This CDR3 comprises 14 residues. Trimming left V 4 bases short and J 2 bases short, with 12 bases between. The CDR3 nucleotides read TGTGCCAGCAGCTATCTGGGGACAACCTACGAGCAGTACTTC. Translation gives CASSYLGTTYEQYF.

The chain links TRBV25-1 to TRBJ1-2; 8 bases line up with TRBD1. In germline, CDR1 is MGHDK, CDR2 SYGVNS. The CDR3 covers 13 residues. Germline trimming cut 8 bases from V and 5 bases from J; bases unmatched to any gene: 7. DNA for the CDR3: TGTGCCAGCCGACTTACAGGGGGTTATGGCTACACCTTC. Protein sequence: CASRLTGGYGYTF.

The rearrangement links TRBV5-1 to TRBJ1-4, with a tentative D call TRBD1 (5 bases). This CDR3 spans 15 amino acids. Between the trimmed V and J ends, which lost 4 bases and 3 bases, there was a span of 13 bases. Germline V lookup: CDR1 SGHRS, CDR2 YFSETQ. As DNA, the CDR3 is TGCGCCAGCAGCCCGATTGGGGGAGCTAATGAAAAACTGTTTTTT. Translated, it gives CASSPIGGANEKLFF.

This rearrangement joins TRBV28 to TRBJ1-5; D not resolved. Germline values: CDR1 MDHEN, CDR2 SYDVKM. Trimming stripped 10 bases from V and 8 bases from J, with 21 bases between. The CDR3 runs to 14 residues. The CDR3, as DNA: TGTGCCACTAACGAGGCGAGGATTGGGGAGCCCCAGCATTTT. It encodes CATNEARIGEPQHF.

This chain connects TRBV11-2 to TRBJ1-2, with D possibly TRBD1 on 6 matching bases. The germline gives CDR1 SGHAT, CDR2 FQNNGV. The V end lost 4 bases, the J end lost 5 bases, and 26 bases lay between the germline ends. This CDR3 is 18 amino acids long. The CDR3 here is CASSSLRDTHRGLYGYTF. In nucleotides, the CDR3 is TGTGCCAGCAGCTCCCTACGGGACACCCATCGCGGCCTTTATGGCTACACCTTC.

The J gene is TRBJ2-5, the V gene TRBV5-1; D not resolved. V shed 4 bases and J shed 2 bases, with 9 bases lying between them. This CDR3 has 13 residues. Germline CDR1 reads SGHRS; CDR2 reads YFSETQ. The CDR3 reads CASSLSNQETQYF. DNA of the CDR3: TGCGCCAGCAGCCTAAGTAATCAAGAGACCCAGTACTTC.